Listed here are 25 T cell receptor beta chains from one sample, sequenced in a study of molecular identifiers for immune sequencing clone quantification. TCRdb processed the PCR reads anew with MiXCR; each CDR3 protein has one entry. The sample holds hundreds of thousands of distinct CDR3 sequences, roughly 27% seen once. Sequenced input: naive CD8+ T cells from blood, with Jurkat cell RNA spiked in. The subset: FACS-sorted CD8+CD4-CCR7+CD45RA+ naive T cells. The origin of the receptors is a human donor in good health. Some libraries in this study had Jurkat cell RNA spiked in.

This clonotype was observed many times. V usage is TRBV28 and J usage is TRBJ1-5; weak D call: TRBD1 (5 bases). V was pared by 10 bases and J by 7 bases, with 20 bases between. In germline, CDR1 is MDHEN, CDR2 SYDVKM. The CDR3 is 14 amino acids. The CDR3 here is CAISSTLGGQPQHF. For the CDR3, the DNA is TGTGCCATCAGCTCAACTTTGGGGGGGCAGCCCCAGCATTTT.

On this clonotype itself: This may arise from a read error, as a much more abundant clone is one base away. The CDR3, as DNA: TGTGCCAGCAACTCCTACAATGAGCAGTTCTTC. Translated, it gives CASNSYNEQFF. The chain links TRBV2 to TRBJ2-1; the D is unclear. Germline V gene data show CDR1 as SNHLY and CDR2 as FYNNEI. The CDR3 length is 11 residues. The V end was cut by 7 bases, the J end by 0 bases, with 1 base between.

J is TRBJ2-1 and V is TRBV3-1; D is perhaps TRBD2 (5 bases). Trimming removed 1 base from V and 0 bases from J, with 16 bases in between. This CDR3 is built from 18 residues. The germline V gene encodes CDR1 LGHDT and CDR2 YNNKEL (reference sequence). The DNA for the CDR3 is TGTGCCAGCAGCCAAGGTGATTTCGGGAAAAGCTCCTACAATGAGCAGTTCTTC. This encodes CASSQGDFGKSSYNEQFF.

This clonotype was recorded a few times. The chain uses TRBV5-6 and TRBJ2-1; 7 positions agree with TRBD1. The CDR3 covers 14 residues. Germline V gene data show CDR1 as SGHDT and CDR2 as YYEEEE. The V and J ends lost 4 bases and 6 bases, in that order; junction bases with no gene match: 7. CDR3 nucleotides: TGTGCCAGCAGCCCGGACAGGTTTGGCAATGAGCAGTTCTTC. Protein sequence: CASSPDRFGNEQFF.

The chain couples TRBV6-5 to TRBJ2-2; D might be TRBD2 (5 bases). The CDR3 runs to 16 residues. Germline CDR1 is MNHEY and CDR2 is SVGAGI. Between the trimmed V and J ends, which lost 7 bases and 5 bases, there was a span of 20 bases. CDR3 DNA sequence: TGTGCCAGCACCCACTCTAGCTTAGGTGGGACCGGGGAGCTGTTTTTT. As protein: CASTHSSLGGTGELFF.

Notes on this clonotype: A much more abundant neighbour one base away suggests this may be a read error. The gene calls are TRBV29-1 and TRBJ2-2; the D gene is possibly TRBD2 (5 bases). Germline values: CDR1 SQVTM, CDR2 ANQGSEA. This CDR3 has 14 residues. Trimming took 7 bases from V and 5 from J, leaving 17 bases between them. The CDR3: CSASGRVSTGELFF. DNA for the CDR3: TGCAGCGCCAGCGGCAGAGTGTCAACCGGGGAGCTGTTTTTT.

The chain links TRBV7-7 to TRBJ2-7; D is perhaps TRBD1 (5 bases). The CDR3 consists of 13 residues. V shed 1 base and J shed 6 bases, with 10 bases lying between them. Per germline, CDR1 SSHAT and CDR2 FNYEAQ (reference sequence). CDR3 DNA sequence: TGTGCCAGCAGCTTAGATCTTGGGGCCGAGCAGTACTTC. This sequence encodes CASSLDLGAEQYF.

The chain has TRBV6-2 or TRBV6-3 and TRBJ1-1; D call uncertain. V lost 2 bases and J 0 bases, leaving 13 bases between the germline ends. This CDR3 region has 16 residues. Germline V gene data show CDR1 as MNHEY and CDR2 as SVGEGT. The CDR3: CASSYGPTLLNTEAFF. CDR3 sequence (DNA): TGTGCCAGCAGTTACGGGCCAACTTTATTGAACACTGAAGCTTTCTTT.

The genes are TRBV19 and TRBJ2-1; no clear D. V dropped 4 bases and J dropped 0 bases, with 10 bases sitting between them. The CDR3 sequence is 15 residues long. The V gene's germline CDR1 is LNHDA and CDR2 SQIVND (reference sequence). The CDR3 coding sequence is TGTGCCAGTAGTACGCTACCAAACTCCTACAATGAGCAGTTCTTC. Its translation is CASSTLPNSYNEQFF.

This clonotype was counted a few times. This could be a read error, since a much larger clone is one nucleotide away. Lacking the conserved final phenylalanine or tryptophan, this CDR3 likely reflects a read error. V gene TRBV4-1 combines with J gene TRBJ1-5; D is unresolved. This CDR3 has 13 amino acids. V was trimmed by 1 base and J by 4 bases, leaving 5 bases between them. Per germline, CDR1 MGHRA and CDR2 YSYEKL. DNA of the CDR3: TGCGCCAGCAGCCAAGGGGTGAATCAGCCCCAGCATCTT. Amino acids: CASSQGVNQPQHL.

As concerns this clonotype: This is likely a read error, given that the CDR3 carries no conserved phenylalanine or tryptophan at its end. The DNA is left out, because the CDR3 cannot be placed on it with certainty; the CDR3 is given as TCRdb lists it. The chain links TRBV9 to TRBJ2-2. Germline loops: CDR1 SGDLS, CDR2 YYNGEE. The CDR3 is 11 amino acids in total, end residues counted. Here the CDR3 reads CASSPGGELCY.

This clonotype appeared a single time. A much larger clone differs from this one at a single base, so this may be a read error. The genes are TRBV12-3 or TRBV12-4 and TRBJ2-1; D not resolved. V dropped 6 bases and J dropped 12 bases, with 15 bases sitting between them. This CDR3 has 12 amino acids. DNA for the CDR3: TGTGCCAGCAGAAGACCTTCCGGTGCGCAGTTCTTC. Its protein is CASRRPSGAQFF.

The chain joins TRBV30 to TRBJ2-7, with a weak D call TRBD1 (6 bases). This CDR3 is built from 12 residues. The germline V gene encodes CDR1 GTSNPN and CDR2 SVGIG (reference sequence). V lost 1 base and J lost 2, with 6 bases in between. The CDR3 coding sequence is TGTGCCTGGAGTGGGACAGCCTACGAGCAGTACTTC. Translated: CAWSGTAYEQYF.

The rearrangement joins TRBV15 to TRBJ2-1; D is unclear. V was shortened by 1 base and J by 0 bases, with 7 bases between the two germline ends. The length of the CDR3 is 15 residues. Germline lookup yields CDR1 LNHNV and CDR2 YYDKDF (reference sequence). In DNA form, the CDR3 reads TGTGCCACCAGCAGAGGCAAGAGCTCCTACAATGAGCAGTTCTTC. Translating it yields CATSRGKSSYNEQFF.

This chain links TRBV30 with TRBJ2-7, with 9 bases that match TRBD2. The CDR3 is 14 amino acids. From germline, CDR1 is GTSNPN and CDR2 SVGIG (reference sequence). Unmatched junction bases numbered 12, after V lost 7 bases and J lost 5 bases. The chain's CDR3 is CAYLSASGVHEQYF. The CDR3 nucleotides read TGTGCCTACCTAAGTGCTAGCGGGGTCCACGAGCAGTACTTC.

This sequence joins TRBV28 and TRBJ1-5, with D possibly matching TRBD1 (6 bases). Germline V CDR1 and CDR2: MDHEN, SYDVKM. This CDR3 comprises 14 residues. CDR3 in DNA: TGTGTTAGCAGTTACAGGGATGTCAATCAGCCCCAGCATTTT. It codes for CVSSYRDVNQPQHF.

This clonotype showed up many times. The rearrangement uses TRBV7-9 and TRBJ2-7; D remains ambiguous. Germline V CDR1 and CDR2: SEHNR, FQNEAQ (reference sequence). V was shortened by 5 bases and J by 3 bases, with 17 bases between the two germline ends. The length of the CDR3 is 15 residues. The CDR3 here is CASSSPGDRVYEQYF. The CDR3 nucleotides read TGTGCCAGCAGCAGCCCCGGTGATAGGGTCTACGAGCAGTACTTC.

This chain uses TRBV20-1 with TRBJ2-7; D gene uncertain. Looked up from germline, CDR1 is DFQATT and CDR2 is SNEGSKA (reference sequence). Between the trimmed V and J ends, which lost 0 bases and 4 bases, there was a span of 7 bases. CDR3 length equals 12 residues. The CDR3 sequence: CSARDALYEQYF. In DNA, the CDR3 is TGCAGTGCTAGAGATGCCCTTTACGAGCAGTACTTC.

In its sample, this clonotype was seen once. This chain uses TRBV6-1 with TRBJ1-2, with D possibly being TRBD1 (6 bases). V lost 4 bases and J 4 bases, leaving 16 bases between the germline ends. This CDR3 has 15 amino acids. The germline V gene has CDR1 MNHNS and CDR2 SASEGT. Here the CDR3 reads CASSGWTVSIYGYTF. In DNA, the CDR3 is TGTGCCAGCAGTGGGTGGACAGTATCGATCTATGGCTACACCTTC.

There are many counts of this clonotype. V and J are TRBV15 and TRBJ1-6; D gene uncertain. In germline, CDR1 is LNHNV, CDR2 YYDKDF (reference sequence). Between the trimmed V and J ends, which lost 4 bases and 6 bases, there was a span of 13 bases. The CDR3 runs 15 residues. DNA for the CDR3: TGTGCCACCAGCACTTACCAGGTCCGTAATTCACCCCTCCACTTT. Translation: CATSTYQVRNSPLHF. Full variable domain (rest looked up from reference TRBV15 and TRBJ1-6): DAMVIQNPRYQVTQFGKPVTLSCSQTLNHNVMYWYQQKSSQAPKLLFHYYDKDFNNEADTPDNFQSRRPNTSFCFLDIRSPGLGDTAMYLCATSTYQVRNSPLHFGNGTRLTVT.

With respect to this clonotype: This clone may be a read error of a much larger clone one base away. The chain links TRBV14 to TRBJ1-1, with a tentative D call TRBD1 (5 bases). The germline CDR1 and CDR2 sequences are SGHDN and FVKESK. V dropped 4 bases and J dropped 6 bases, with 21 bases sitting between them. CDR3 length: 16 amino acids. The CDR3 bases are TGTGCCAGCAGCCCGGTGCGGGACGAGAGCACTCCTGAAGCTTTCTTT. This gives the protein CASSPVRDESTPEAFF. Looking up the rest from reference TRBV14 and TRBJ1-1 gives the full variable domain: EAGVTQFPSHSVIEKGQTVTLRCDPISGHDNLYWYRRVMGKEIKFLLHFVKESKQDESGMPNNRFLAERTGGTYSTLKVQPAELEDSGVYFCASSPVRDESTPEAFFGQGTRLTVV.

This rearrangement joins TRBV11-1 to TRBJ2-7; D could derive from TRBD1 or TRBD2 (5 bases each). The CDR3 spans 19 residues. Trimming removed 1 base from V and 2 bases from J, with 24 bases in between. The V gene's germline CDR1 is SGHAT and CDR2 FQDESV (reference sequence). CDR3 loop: CASSLEGPGSYASPYEQYF. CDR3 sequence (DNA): TGTGCCAGCAGCTTAGAGGGGCCGGGGAGCTATGCAAGCCCCTACGAGCAGTACTTC. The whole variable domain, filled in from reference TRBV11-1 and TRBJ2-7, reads EAEVAQSPRYKITEKSQAVAFWCDPISGHATLYWYRQILGQGPELLVQFQDESVVDDSQLPKDRFSAERLKGVDSTLKIQPAELGDSAMYLCASSLEGPGSYASPYEQYFGPGTRLTVT.

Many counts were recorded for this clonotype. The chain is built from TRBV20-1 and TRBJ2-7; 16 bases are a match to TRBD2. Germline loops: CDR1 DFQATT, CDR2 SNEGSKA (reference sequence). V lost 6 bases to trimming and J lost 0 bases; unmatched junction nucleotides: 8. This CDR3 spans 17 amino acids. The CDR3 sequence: CSATGTSGRASSYEQYF. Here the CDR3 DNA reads TGCAGTGCAACCGGGACTAGCGGGAGGGCGAGCTCCTACGAGCAGTACTTC.

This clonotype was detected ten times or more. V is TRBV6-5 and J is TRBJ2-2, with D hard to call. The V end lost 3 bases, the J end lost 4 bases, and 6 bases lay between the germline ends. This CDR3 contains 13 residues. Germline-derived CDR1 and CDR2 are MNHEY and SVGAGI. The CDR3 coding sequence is TGTGCCAGCAGTTATTCGGTCACCGGGGAGCTGTTTTTT. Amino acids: CASSYSVTGELFF.

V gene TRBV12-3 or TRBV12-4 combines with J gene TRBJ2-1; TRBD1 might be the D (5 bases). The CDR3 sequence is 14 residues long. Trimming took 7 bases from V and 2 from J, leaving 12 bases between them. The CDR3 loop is CASTITGAYNEQFF. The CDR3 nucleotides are TGTGCCAGCACTATCACAGGTGCCTACAATGAGCAGTTCTTC.